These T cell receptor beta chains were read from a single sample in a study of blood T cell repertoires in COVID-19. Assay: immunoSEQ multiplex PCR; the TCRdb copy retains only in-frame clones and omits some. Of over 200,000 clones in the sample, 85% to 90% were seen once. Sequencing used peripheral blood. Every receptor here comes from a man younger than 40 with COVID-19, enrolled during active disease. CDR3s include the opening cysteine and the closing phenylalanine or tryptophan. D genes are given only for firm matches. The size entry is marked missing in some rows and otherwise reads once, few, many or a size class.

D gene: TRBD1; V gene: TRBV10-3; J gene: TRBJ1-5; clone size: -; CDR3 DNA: TGTGCCATCAGCCAGACAGGGGCGATCAATCAGCCCCAGCATTTT; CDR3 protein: CAISQTGAINQPQHF
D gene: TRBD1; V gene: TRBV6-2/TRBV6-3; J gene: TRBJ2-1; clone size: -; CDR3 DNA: TGTGCCAGCAGCAAAACAGGGGGACCCTACAATGAGCAGTTCTTC; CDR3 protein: CASSKTGGPYNEQFF
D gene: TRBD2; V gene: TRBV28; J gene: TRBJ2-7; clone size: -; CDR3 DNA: TGTGCCGGCAGGACTAGCGGGAGGAACGAGCAGTACTTC; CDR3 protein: CAGRTSGRNEQYF
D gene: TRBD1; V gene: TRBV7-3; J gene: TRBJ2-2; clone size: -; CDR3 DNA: TGTGCCAGCAGCCCGGGACAGTCGGGCACCGGGGAGCTGTTTTTT; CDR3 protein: CASSPGQSGTGELFF
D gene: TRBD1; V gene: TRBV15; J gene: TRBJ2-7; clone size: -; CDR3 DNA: TGTGCCACCAGCTTTGGGACAGGGGCGCCCGAGCAGTACTTC; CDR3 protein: CATSFGTGAPEQYF
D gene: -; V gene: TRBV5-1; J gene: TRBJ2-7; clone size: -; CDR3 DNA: TGCGCCAGCAGTTCAGACACACACTCGGAGGGCGAGCAGTACTTC; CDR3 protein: CASSSDTHSEGEQYF
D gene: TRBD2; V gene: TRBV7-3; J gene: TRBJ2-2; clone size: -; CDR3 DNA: TGTGCCAGCAGCCTAAGCGGGAGAGGAAACACCGGGGAGCTGTTTTTT; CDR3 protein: CASSLSGRGNTGELFF
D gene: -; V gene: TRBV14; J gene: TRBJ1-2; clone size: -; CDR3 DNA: TGTGCCAGCAGCCAAGTTGGACAAATCGGGTCCACCTTC; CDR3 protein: CASSQVGQIGSTF
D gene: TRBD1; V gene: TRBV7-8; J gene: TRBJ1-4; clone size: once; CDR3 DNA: TGTGCCAGCAGCTTAACAGGGGGCATCGAGGAAAAACTGTTTTTT; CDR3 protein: CASSLTGGIEEKLFF
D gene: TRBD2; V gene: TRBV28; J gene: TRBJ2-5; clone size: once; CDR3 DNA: TGTGCCAGCAGTACCGCGTGGGGGGGAGAGACCCAGTACTTC; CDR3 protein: CASSTAWGGETQYF
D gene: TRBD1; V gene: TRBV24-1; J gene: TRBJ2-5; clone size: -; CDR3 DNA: TGTGCCACCCACACATCCGACAGGGCGTCTTGCGAGACCCAGTACTTC; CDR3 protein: CATHTSDRASCETQYF
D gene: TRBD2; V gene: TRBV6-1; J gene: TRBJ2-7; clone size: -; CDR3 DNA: TGTGCCAGCAGTGTAACTAAAGGGACTAGCGGGAGGCTCAGCTCCTACGAGCAGTACTTC; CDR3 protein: CASSVTKGTSGRLSSYEQYF
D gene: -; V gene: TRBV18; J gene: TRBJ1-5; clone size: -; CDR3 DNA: TGTGCCAGCTCACCCGCCCTGTACCAGAGGGATAGCAATCAGCCCCAGCATTTT; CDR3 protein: CASSPALYQRDSNQPQHF
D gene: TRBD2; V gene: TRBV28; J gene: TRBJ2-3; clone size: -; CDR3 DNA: TGTGCCAGCAGTTTGACTAGCGGGAGGACAGATACGCAGTATTTT; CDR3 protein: CASSLTSGRTDTQYF
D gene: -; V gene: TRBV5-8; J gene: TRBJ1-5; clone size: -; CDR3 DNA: TGTGCCAGCAGCTTGGGGCAGTATAGCAATCAGCCCCAGCATTTT; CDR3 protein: CASSLGQYSNQPQHF
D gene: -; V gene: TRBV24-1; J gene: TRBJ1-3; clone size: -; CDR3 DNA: TGTGCCACCAGTGACCCCTTCTCGACAGCGACGAGAGATTATGGAAACACCATATATTTT; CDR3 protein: CATSDPFSTATRDYGNTIYF
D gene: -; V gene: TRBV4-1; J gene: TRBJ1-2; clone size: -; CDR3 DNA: TGCGCCAGCAGCCCAATAACGGTGAACTATGGCTACACCTTC; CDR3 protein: CASSPITVNYGYTF
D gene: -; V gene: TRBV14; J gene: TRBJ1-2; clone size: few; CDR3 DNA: TGTGCCAGCAGCCTTGGGGCGAGACGGGGCTACACCTTC; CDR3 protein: CASSLGARRGYTF
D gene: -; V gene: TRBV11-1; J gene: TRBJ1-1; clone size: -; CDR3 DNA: TGTGCCAGCAGCCTTACTGGGGGGTTGAACACTGAAGCTTTCTTT; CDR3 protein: CASSLTGGLNTEAFF
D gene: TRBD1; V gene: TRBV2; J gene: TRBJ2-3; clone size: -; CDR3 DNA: TGTGCCAGCAGTGAACAGGGGGCCATCACAGATACGCAGTATTTT; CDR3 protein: CASSEQGAITDTQYF
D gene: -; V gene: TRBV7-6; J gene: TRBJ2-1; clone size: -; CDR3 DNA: TGTGCCAGCAGCTCCAAGGTGGGCCGCTCCTACAATGAGCAGTTCTTC; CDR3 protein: CASSSKVGRSYNEQFF
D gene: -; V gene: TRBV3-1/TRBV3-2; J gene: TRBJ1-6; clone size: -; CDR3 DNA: TGTGCCAGCAGCCAAGAGTCCGGGGGGGCAAATTCACCCCTCCACTTT; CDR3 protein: CASSQESGGANSPLHF
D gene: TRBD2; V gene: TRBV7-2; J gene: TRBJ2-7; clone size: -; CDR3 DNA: TGTGCCAGCAGCCGCAGCGGGGGGGCCAGGGAGCAGTACTTC; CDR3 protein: CASSRSGGAREQYF
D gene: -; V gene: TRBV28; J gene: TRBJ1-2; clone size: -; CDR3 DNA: TGTGCCAGCAGGACATCAGGGCACATTAACTATGGCTACACCTTC; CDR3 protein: CASRTSGHINYGYTF
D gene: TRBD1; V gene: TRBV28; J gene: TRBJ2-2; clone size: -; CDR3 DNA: TGTGCCAGCAGTCCTTCGGACAGGGGAGACACCGGGGAGCTGTTTTTT; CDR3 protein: CASSPSDRGDTGELFF
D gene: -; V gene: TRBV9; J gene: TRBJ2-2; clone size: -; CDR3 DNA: TGTGCCAGCAGCGCCAGGGGCGCCGGGGAGCTGTTTTTT; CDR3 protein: CASSARGAGELFF
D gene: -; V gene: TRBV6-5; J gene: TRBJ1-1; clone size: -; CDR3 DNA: TGTGCCAGCAGTTATTATCAGGCTACGAACACTGAAGCTTTCTTT; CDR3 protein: CASSYYQATNTEAFF
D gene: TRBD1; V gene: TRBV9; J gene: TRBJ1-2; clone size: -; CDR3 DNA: TGTGCCAGCAGCGTAGAAGGAGGGGGCAGAGGCTACACCTTC; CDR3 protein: CASSVEGGGRGYTF
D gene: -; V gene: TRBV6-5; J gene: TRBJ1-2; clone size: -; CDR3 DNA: TGTGCCAGCACAGCCCGGCGGGGGGGTGGCTACACCTTC; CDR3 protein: CASTARRGGGYTF
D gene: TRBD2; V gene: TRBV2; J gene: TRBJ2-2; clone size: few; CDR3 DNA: TGTGCCAGCAGTCCGGGACTAGTCGCCCCCGGGGAGCTGTTTTTT; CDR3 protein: CASSPGLVAPGELFF
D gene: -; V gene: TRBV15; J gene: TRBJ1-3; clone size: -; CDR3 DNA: TGTGCCACCTCAAATAGGGGGATCACTGGAAACACCATATATTTT; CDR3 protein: CATSNRGITGNTIYF
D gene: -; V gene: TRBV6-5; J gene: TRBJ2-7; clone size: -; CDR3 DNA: TGTGCCAGCAGTTATGGCAGAAGCTCCTACGAGCAGTACTTC; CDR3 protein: CASSYGRSSYEQYF
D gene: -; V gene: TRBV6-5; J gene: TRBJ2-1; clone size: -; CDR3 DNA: TGTGCCAGCAGTCCGGGCGGAGGCTCCTACAATGAGCAGTTCTTC; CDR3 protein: CASSPGGGSYNEQFF
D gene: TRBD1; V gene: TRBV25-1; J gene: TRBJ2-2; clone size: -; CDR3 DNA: TGTGCCAGCAGTTACGGACAGGGATTGAACACCGGGGAGCTGTTTTTT; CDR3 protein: CASSYGQGLNTGELFF
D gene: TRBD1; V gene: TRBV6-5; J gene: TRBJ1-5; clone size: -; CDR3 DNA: TGTGCCAGCAGTTACTCAGGGGGCGGTCAGCCCCAGCATTTT; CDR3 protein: CASSYSGGGQPQHF
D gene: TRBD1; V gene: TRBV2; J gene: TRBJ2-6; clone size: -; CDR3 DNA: TGTGCCAGCAGGCCCGGGACAGGACTACAATTATCTGGGGCCAACGTCCTGACTTTC; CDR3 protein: CASRPGTGLQLSGANVLTF
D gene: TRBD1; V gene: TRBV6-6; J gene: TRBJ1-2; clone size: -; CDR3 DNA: TGTGCCAGCACTATAACAGGGGTCGCTAACTATGGCTACACCTTC; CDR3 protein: CASTITGVANYGYTF
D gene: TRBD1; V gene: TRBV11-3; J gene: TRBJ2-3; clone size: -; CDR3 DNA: TGTGCCAGCAGCTACAGGGGGGATACGCAGTATTTT; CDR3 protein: CASSYRGDTQYF
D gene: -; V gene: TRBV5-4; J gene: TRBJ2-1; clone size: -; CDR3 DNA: TGTGCCAGCAGCCCCTTAGAGAAGGGGCCCTACAATGAGCAGTTCTTC; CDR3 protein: CASSPLEKGPYNEQFF
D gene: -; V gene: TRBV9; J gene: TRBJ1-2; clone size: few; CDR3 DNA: TGTGCCAGCAGCGTAGACAGTAACTATGGCTACACCTTC; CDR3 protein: CASSVDSNYGYTF
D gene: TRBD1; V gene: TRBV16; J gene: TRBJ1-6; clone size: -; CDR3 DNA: TGTGCCAGCAGCCAAATCGACAGGGGTAATTCACCCCTCCACTTT; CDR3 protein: CASSQIDRGNSPLHF
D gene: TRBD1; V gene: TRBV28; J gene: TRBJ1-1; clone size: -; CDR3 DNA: TGTGCCAGCACAAACAGGGGGAAGGCTTTCTTT; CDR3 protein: CASTNRGKAFF
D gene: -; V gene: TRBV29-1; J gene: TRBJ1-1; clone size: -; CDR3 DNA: TGCAGCGTTGTTCGTGCCTATTCCCCGGGAGCTTTCTTT; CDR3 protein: CSVVRAYSPGAFF
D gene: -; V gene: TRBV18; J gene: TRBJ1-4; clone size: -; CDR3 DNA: TGTGCCAGCTCCCCCGCAGGGAATGAAAAACTGTTTTTT; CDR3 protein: CASSPAGNEKLFF
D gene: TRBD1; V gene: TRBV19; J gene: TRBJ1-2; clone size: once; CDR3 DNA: TGTGCCAGCGTAGACAGGGGGCACTATGGCTACACCTTC; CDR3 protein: CASVDRGHYGYTF